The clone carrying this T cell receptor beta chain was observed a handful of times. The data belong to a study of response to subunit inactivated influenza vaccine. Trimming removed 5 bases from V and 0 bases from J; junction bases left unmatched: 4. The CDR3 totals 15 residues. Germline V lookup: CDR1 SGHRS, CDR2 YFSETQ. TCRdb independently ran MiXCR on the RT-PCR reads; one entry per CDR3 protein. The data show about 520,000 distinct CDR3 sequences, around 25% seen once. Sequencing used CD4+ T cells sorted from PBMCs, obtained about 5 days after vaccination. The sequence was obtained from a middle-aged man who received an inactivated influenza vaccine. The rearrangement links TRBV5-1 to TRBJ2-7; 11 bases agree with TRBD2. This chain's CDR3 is CASRSGTSGSYEQYF. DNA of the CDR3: TGCGCCAGCAGATCCGGGACTAGCGGCTCCTACGAGCAGTACTTC.